A single sample is the source of the 9 T cell receptor beta chains below, sequenced in a study of cytomegalovirus exposure and HLA in healthy donors. A multiplex PCR was run with 60 Vbeta primers and 13 Jbeta primers. Sequencing used immunoSEQ multiplex PCR; TCRdb keeps in-frame clones, though not all of them. The sample records about 190,000 clones, roughly 76% being singletons. Sequenced material: PBMCs. The receptors come from a man aged 35 to 55 in good health and CMV-seropositive.

The chain links TRBV28 to TRBJ1-3; 7 positions agree with TRBD1. V gave up 1 base and J gave up 3 bases; unmatched junction bases: 3. The germline CDR1 and CDR2 sequences are MDHEN and SYDVKM. The CDR3 has 15 amino acids. The CDR3 DNA follows: TGTGCCAGCAGTTTATTAAGGGGGCTTGGAAACACCATATATTTT. Translated, it gives CASSLLRGLGNTIYF.

This clone was seen a handful of times. V usage is TRBV27 and J usage is TRBJ1-5, with D unresolved. This CDR3 comprises 14 residues. Germline CDR1 MNHEY, CDR2 SMNVEV (reference sequence). Trimming removed 0 bases at V and 5 bases at J, with 8 bases between. The CDR3 DNA follows: TGTGCCAGCAGTTTATCTGACACGTATCAGCCCCAGCATTTT. As protein: CASSLSDTYQPQHF.

V is TRBV6-5 and J is TRBJ1-1, with a possible D match to TRBD1 (5 bases). Trimming left V 4 bases short and J 4 bases short, with 16 bases between. Per germline, CDR1 MNHEY and CDR2 SVGAGI. The CDR3 runs 15 residues. The CDR3 sequence: CASSFAGFSGTEAFF. CDR3 nucleotides: TGTGCCAGCAGTTTCGCAGGGTTTTCGGGCACTGAAGCTTTCTTT.

V gene TRBV7-6 combines with J gene TRBJ2-3; D perhaps matches TRBD2 (5 bases). This CDR3 has 15 residues. The V gene lost 6 bases and the J gene lost 4 bases, with 17 bases spanning the gap. From germline, CDR1 is SGHVS and CDR2 FNYEAQ. CDR3 protein: CASRPLDEPPDTQYF. CDR3 nucleotide sequence: TGTGCCAGCAGGCCACTAGATGAGCCTCCAGATACGCAGTATTTT.

The chain uses TRBV6-5 and TRBJ1-2; D uncertain. The CDR3 runs 13 residues. V was shortened by 0 bases and J by 5 bases, with 7 bases between the two germline ends. Germline V gene sequence: CDR1 MNHEY, CDR2 SVGAGI. The CDR3 here is CASSYSGLYGYTF. CDR3 bases: TGTGCCAGCAGTTACTCGGGCCTATATGGCTACACCTTC.

J is TRBJ2-3 and V is TRBV28; 11 bases fit TRBD2. The germline V gene has CDR1 MDHEN and CDR2 SYDVKM. This CDR3 comprises 16 residues. Trimming removed 6 bases from V and 9 bases from J; junction bases left unmatched: 14. CDR3 DNA sequence: TGTGCCAGCAGCCCCCAGACTAGCGGGACCCGGGGGACGCAGTATTTT. Its translation is CASSPQTSGTRGTQYF.

V is TRBV6-5 and J is TRBJ1-2; 9 bases map to TRBD1. V shed 3 bases, J shed 8 bases, and the junction held 7 bases outside the gene matches. The CDR3 extends over 14 amino acids. Per germline, CDR1 MNHEY and CDR2 SVGAGI. The CDR3 bases are TGTGCCAGCAGTTATACAGGGGGCGGTCGAGGCTACACCTTC. This gives the protein CASSYTGGGRGYTF.

The V gene is TRBV5-4, the J gene TRBJ1-5, with TRBD1 identical over 8 bases. Germline V gives CDR1 SGHNT, CDR2 YYREEE (reference sequence). CDR3 length equals 14 residues. The junction had 5 bases not matched to a gene; V was cut back by 4 bases and J by 5 bases. The CDR3 DNA is TGTGCCAGCAGCACCCAGGGGGCGGATCAGCCCCAGCATTTT. As protein: CASSTQGADQPQHF.

The V call is TRBV7-2, the J call TRBJ2-7, with unresolved D. Per germline, CDR1 SGHTA and CDR2 FQGNSA. CDR3 length: 15 residues. Trimming pared 5 bases from V and 0 bases from J, leaving 14 bases between. CDR3 in DNA: TGTGCCAGCAGCCCATCCGCGGTAAGCTCCTACGAGCAGTACTTC. This gives the protein CASSPSAVSSYEQYF. Using reference TRBV7-2 and TRBJ2-7 for the parts outside the CDR3, the full variable domain is GAGVSQSPSNKVTEKGKDVELRCDPISGHTALYWYRQSLGQGLEFLIYFQGNSAPDKSGLPSDRFSAERTGGSVSTLTIQRTQQEDSAVYLCASSPSAVSSYEQYFGPGTRLTVT.